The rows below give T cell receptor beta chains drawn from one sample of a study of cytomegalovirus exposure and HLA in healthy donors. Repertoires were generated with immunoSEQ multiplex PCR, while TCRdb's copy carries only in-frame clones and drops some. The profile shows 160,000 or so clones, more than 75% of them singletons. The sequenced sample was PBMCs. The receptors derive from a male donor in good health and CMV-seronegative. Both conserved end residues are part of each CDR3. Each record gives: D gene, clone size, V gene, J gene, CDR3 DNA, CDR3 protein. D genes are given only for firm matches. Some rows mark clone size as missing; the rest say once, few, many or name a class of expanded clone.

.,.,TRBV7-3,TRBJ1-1,TGTGCCAGCAGCTTGGGGATACAGGGATCTGAAGCTTTCTTT,CASSLGIQGSEAFF
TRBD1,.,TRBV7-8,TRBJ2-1,TGTGCCAGCAGCGACCCGGGACAGGGGGTCTACAATGAGCAGTTCTTC,CASSDPGQGVYNEQFF
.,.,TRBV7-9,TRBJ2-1,TGTGCCAGCAGCTTAATGGACAACTACAATGAGCAGTTCTTC,CASSLMDNYNEQFF
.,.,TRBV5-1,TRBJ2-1,TGCGCCAGCAGCTTGAATTCGTACAATGAGCAGTTCTTC,CASSLNSYNEQFF
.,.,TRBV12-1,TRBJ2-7,TGTGCCAGCAGCCACTTGACGACGGTCGGGGCCTACGAGCAGTACTTC,CASSHLTTVGAYEQYF
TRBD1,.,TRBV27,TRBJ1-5,TGTGCCAGCACTCCGGGACAGGGAGCGGGTGGCAATCAGCCCCAGCATTTT,CASTPGQGAGGNQPQHF
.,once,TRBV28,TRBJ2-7,TGTGCCAGCAGTGTCGGGACACACGTCGGCGAGCAGTACTTC,CASSVGTHVGEQYF
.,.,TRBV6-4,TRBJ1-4,TGTGCCAGCAGTGACATATGGCAGGGAAATGAAAAACTGTTTTTT,CASSDIWQGNEKLFF
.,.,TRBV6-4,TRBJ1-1,TGTGCCAGCAGACCTGCGGGGGCCACTGAAGCTTTCTTT,CASRPAGATEAFF
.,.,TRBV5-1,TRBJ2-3,TGCGCCAGCAGCTTGAGGAGTGTAGGCACAGATACGCAGTATTTT,CASSLRSVGTDTQYF
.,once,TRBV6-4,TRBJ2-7,TGTGCCAGCAGTGAGTGGGCGGGGTTCCCCTACGAGCAGTACTTC,CASSEWAGFPYEQYF
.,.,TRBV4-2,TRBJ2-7,TGTGCCAGTTCACCAGGGGGGTTTTACGAGCAGTACTTC,CASSPGGFYEQYF
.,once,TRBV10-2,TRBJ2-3,TGCGCCAGCAGTGCCATCGGGAGTTTCACAGATACGCAGTATTTT,CASSAIGSFTDTQYF